Detailed here is one T cell receptor beta chain. Its target antigen remains unknown. No much larger clone is present one base from it, and per-base qualities are unavailable. The intended sense of this specimen's time point label: baseline before first vaccination. Vaccinee samples came from UK trials COV001 and COV002, including a single-blind randomized controlled phase 2/3 trial of AZD1222 (ChAdOx1 nCoV-19) in healthy adults. For TCRbeta chain sequencing, PBMC samples were collected from trial participants at day 0 and at day 28 after the second dose. These data come from a study of T cell responses to AZD1222 COVID-19 vaccine (dated by TCRdb to 2020 to 2022). Regarding the research as a whole: Because spike-specific TCR depth and breadth did not differ between the two schedules, AZD1222 recipients who got a second dose at roughly 4 weeks were pooled with those who got a second dose at roughly 12 weeks. A total of about 230 trial participants underwent TCR sequencing, of whom 200 to 220 received two doses of AZD1222 and some 25 received two doses of the MenACWY control vaccine. Enrollment into the trials was organized by age into subgroups of 18-55, 56-69 and 70-plus years, and those subgroups contained about 160, 30 and 59 TCR-sequenced participants, respectively.

Overall study results and their limits: In the small 56-69-year group, the increase in depth fell short of significance, most likely because of low power. Only 5 to 7 AZD1222 recipients were SARS-CoV-2 seropositive at baseline, limiting conclusions about previously exposed vaccinees. Participants were mostly white British and included more females than males, and it was suggested by the authors that clonal diversity may have been underestimated. Epitopes outside the regions mutated in the B.1.351 and B.1.1.7 variants were reportedly recognized by nearly half of the unique spike-specific TCRs. No day 14 peak-response samples were available, so repertoires were characterized only after the peak T cell response. A significant rise in spike-specific TCR breadth and depth was observed after two AZD1222 doses relative to day 0 and relative to MenACWY recipients. CD4 TCRs associated with the vaccine covered the entire spike protein, and the dominant responses were in regions 160-218 and 743-854.

The CDR3 regions of human TCRbeta chains were analyzed by immunosequencing. Turning to the authors' computational methods: Repertoire TCRs were matched against a reference library of SARS-CoV-2-specific TCRs generated with the MIRA antigen-specificity platform. Breadth meant the fraction of unique TCRs that were SARS-CoV-2-associated, whereas depth meant the fraction of total T cells that were SARS-CoV-2-associated. Each spike-specific TCR was assigned to its reactive spike region and to a CD4 or CD8 class using the MIRA data. Log10-transformed breadth and depth values were compared by one-way ANOVA with Sidak's multiple comparisons tests. TCRdb took this table from immuneACCESS and kept in-frame rearrangements with V and J called. Such tables lack part of the clones; where checked against another copy, unresolved V genes explain under half of the gap, and the rest is unexplained. The DNA was the basis for D and trimming; V, J and clone size are from that table. In this sample the table shows just under 35,000 clones, approximately 91% of which occur a single time. The top ten hold 5.5% to 7% of the sample.

This clonotype originated in an adult in good health. The sequencing here drew on peripheral blood, taken on day 0 of AZD1222 vaccination.

The CDR3 corresponds to CASSREPGQGRVQPQHF. The DNA sequence reads TGTGCCAGCAGCCGCGAGCCCGGACAGGGTCGGGTTCAGCCCCAGCATTTT. The chain is assembled from TRBV3-1 (or the pseudogene TRBV3-2) and TRBJ1-5; 8 bases in between match TRBD1. The CDR1 and CDR2 encoded by the germline V gene (reference sequence) are LGHDT and YNNKEL. Compared with germline, V lacks 4 bases and J lacks 6 bases; bases without a gene match: 14. Inclusive of the bounding cysteine and phenylalanine, the CDR3 is 17 residues long. Only the CDR3 region is kept as DNA, spanning 51 bases read in frame from base 1.